Presented here are 27 T cell receptor beta chains from one specimen sequenced in a study of T cell responses to AZD1222 COVID-19 vaccine. Profiling relied on immunoSEQ multiplex PCR, and the TCRdb table lists in-frame clones only, not all of them. The table shows approximately 140,000 clones, with just over 90% occurring only once. This specimen was peripheral blood, taken on day 0 of MenACWY control vaccination. The receptors originated from an adult in good health.

The rearrangement joins TRBV4-3 to TRBJ2-6; a weak D match, TRBD1 (6 bases). This CDR3 region has 18 residues. Trimming removed 3 bases from V and 0 bases from J, with 15 bases in between. Germline values: CDR1 LGHNA, CDR2 YSLEER. CDR3 coding DNA: TGCGCCAGCAGCCAGGCCCCGGGACACGCCTCTGGGGCCAACGTCCTGACTTTC. Its translation: CASSQAPGHASGANVLTF.

The chain carries TRBV5-1 and TRBJ1-3; D not resolved. CDR1 is SGHRS, CDR2 YFSETQ, per germline. CDR3 size: 15 residues. The V end lost 0 bases, the J end lost 0 bases, and 7 bases lay between the germline ends. The CDR3 sequence: CASSLGQISGNTIYF. CDR3 DNA: TGCGCCAGCAGCTTGGGGCAGATCTCTGGAAACACCATATATTTT.

V usage is TRBV3-1 (or the pseudogene TRBV3-2) and J usage is TRBJ1-5; D unclear. CDR1 LGHDT and CDR2 YNNKEL come from the germline V gene (reference sequence). The CDR3 length is 13 residues. V lost 0 bases and J 5 bases, leaving 5 bases between the germline ends. The CDR3 DNA reads TGTGCCAGCAGCCAAGACGAGGATCAGCCCCAGCATTTT. It codes for CASSQDEDQPQHF.

This sequence joins TRBV5-1 and TRBJ1-3; D remains unclear. The CDR3 runs to 14 residues. CDR1 is SGHRS, CDR2 YFSETQ, per germline. Trimming removed 4 bases from V and 0 bases from J, with 8 bases in between. The CDR3 bases are TGCGCCAGCAGCGAGAATTACTCTGGAAACACCATATATTTT. Residues: CASSENYSGNTIYF.

The chain has TRBV7-2 and TRBJ2-3; unclear D gene. The CDR3 is made up of 13 amino acids. The germline V and J ends were trimmed by 7 bases and 1 base, with 9 bases remaining between them. Per germline, CDR1 SGHTA and CDR2 FQGNSA. CDR3 sequence: CASKAGGTDTQYF. The CDR3 region has the DNA TGTGCCAGCAAGGCTGGGGGCACAGATACGCAGTATTTT. The full variable domain, completed using reference TRBV7-2 and TRBJ2-3, is GAGVSQSPSNKVTEKGKDVELRCDPISGHTALYWYRQSLGQGLEFLIYFQGNSAPDKSGLPSDRFSAERTGGSVSTLTIQRTQQEDSAVYLCASKAGGTDTQYFGPGTRLTVL.

This clone has a single count. The chain joins TRBV10-2 to TRBJ2-7, with D possibly being TRBD1 (6 bases). V was pared by 3 bases and J by 2 bases, with 11 bases between. Germline-derived CDR1 and CDR2 are WSHSY and SAAADI. The CDR3 is 14 amino acids. The CDR3 here is CASSEQGRTYEQYF. CDR3 nucleotides: TGCGCCAGCAGTGAACAGGGAAGGACCTACGAGCAGTACTTC.

The chain couples TRBV5-6 to TRBJ2-7, with TRBD1 as a possible D gene (5 bases). This CDR3 spans 14 amino acids. CDR1 is SGHDT, CDR2 YYEEEE, per germline. The ends were cut back, 4 bases at V and 2 bases at J, with 13 bases in the middle. CDR3 region: CASSPLTDTYEQYF. CDR3 DNA: TGTGCCAGCAGCCCCCTGACAGACACCTACGAGCAGTACTTC.

This chain links TRBV4-2 with TRBJ2-7, with 8 bases that match TRBD2. The CDR3 contains 15 residues. CDR1 and CDR2 from the germline V gene are LGHNA and YNFKEQ. Losses at the gene ends were 7 bases for V and 4 bases for J; bases not matched to a gene: 12. The CDR3 protein is CASTVRSGDGYEQYF. CDR3 coding DNA: TGTGCCAGCACCGTACGTAGCGGGGATGGATACGAGCAGTACTTC.

The gene calls are TRBV27 and TRBJ2-1; D not certain. CDR1 and CDR2 (germline): MNHEY, SMNVEV (reference sequence). V lost 2 bases and J lost 6, with 8 bases in between. CDR3 length equals 13 residues. The CDR3: CASSLSPLNEQFF. The DNA for the CDR3 is TGTGCCAGCAGTTTAAGTCCCCTCAATGAGCAGTTCTTC.

The rearrangement links TRBV2 to TRBJ1-2; D may be TRBD1 (6 bases). This CDR3 comprises 13 residues. V gave up 8 bases and J gave up 8 bases, with 18 bases separating them. The germline V gene has CDR1 SNHLY and CDR2 FYNNEI. The chain's CDR3 is CASLIPRGEGYTF. The CDR3 bases are TGTGCCAGCTTAATACCCAGGGGCGAGGGCTACACCTTC.

Only one count was recorded for this clone. This same CDR3 is encoded by further DNA sequences in the sample. The chain combines TRBV7-9 with TRBJ2-3, with TRBD2 identical over 14 bases. Germline V gene sequence: CDR1 SEHNR, CDR2 FQNEAQ (reference sequence). Trimming removed 3 bases from V and 2 bases from J; junction bases left unmatched: 1. The CDR3 spans 16 residues. CDR3 region: CASSLTSGRATDTQYF. CDR3 bases: TGTGCCAGCAGCTTGACTAGCGGGAGGGCCACAGATACGCAGTATTTT.

The chain is built from TRBV2 and TRBJ1-2, with D tentatively TRBD1 (6 bases). The germline CDR1 and CDR2 sequences are SNHLY and FYNNEI. This CDR3 is 14 amino acids long. Between the trimmed V and J ends, which lost 6 bases and 8 bases, there was a span of 19 bases. The CDR3: CASRQDRDNRGYTF. The CDR3 DNA follows: TGTGCCAGCAGACAGGACAGAGATAATAGAGGCTACACCTTC.

The CDR3 sequence is CASRSGGNSNQPQHF. The CDR3 nucleotides are TGTGCCAGCAGATCGGGGGGAAATAGCAATCAGCCCCAGCATTTT. This rearrangement joins TRBV5-6 to TRBJ1-5; D is possibly TRBD1 (5 bases). The CDR3 extends over 15 amino acids. V lost 5 bases and J 0 bases, leaving 12 bases between the germline ends. In germline, CDR1 is SGHDT, CDR2 YYEEEE. Drawing the rest from reference TRBV5-6 and TRBJ1-5, the complete variable domain is DAGVTQSPTHLIKTRGQQVTLRCSPKSGHDTVSWYQQALGQGPQFIFQYYEEEERQRGNFPDRFSGHQFPNYSSELNVNALLLGDSALYLCASRSGGNSNQPQHFGDGTRLSIL.

The chain combines TRBV7-2 with TRBJ1-3, with unresolved D. Germline CDR1 and CDR2: SGHTA and FQGNSA. The V end lost 1 base, the J end lost 0 bases, and 10 bases lay between the germline ends. The CDR3 extends over 16 amino acids. The CDR3 DNA sequence: TGTGCCAGCAGCTTAGTTGGACGACACTCTGGAAACACCATATATTTT. Translated, it gives CASSLVGRHSGNTIYF.

This clone has just one count. This chain connects TRBV30 to TRBJ1-3; no clear D gene. With 1 base removed from V and 2 bases from J, the gap between germline ends came to 6 bases. Germline V gives CDR1 GTSNPN, CDR2 SVGIG (reference sequence). This CDR3 has 13 amino acids. The CDR3 sequence: CAWSASAGNTIYF. The CDR3 DNA reads as TGTGCCTGGAGTGCCTCAGCTGGAAACACCATATATTTT.

CDR3 in amino acids: CASSAGTVNTEAFF. CDR3 nucleotide sequence: TGTGCCAGCTCCGCCGGGACGGTGAACACTGAAGCTTTCTTT. J is TRBJ1-1 and V is TRBV18; maybe TRBD1 (5 bases). V lost 6 bases and J lost 0, with 11 bases in between. Germline loops: CDR1 KGHSH, CDR2 LQKENI. The CDR3 consists of 14 residues.

V usage is TRBV6-5 and J usage is TRBJ1-5; D possibly corresponds to TRBD1 (6 bases). Germline CDR1 MNHEY, CDR2 SVGAGI. The CDR3 consists of 13 residues. The CDR3 nucleotides read TGTGTCACCAGAAGGACAGTTAGTCAGCCCCAGCATTTT. The encoded protein is CVTRRTVSQPQHF.

The genes are TRBV6-5 and TRBJ1-4; D is unresolved. This CDR3 is built from 16 residues. Germline lookup yields CDR1 MNHEY and CDR2 SVGAGI. V lost 2 bases and J 8 bases, leaving 18 bases between the germline ends. The CDR3 spells CASSYGDPGAGEKLFF. The CDR3 DNA follows: TGTGCCAGCAGTTACGGGGATCCGGGCGCCGGAGAAAAACTGTTTTTT.

V usage is TRBV5-1 and J usage is TRBJ2-2; a weak D match, TRBD2 (5 bases). There are 17 residues in the CDR3. Germline V gives CDR1 SGHRS, CDR2 YFSETQ. V gave up 0 bases and J gave up 6 bases, with 18 bases separating them. DNA of the CDR3: TGCGCCAGCAGCTTGGGGGCGCGGCCTGGAGGCGCCGGGGAGCTGTTTTTT. This codes for CASSLGARPGGAGELFF.

V is TRBV7-9 and J is TRBJ1-1; D possibly corresponds to TRBD1 (6 bases). CDR3 length: 15 amino acids. Germline V gene data show CDR1 as SEHNR and CDR2 as FQNEAQ (reference sequence). V was pared by 8 bases and J by 3 bases, with 19 bases between. The CDR3 reads CASRPRGQGDTEAFF. CDR3 DNA: TGTGCCAGCCGCCCCCGGGGGCAGGGAGACACTGAAGCTTTCTTT.

The chain employs TRBV28 and TRBJ1-4; D is perhaps TRBD1 (5 bases). The CDR3 runs 20 residues. V was shortened by 2 bases and J by 4 bases, with 26 bases between the two germline ends. Germline V gives CDR1 MDHEN, CDR2 SYDVKM. The CDR3 DNA reads TGTGCCAGCAGTTTAATAGACCGGGGACCATGGCCAACCTTTAATGAAAAACTGTTTTTT. This encodes CASSLIDRGPWPTFNEKLFF.

This chain connects TRBV2 to TRBJ1-3, with D tentatively TRBD1 (5 bases). The germline CDR1 and CDR2 sequences are SNHLY and FYNNEI. The CDR3 has 14 residues. Between the trimmed V and J ends, which lost 5 bases and 4 bases, there was a span of 12 bases. The CDR3 spells CASSTGPSGNTIYF. For the CDR3, the DNA is TGTGCCAGCAGTACAGGACCCTCCGGAAACACCATATATTTT.

The chain joins TRBV6-1 to TRBJ1-3; 8 bases map to TRBD1. The CDR3 consists of 17 residues. Germline-derived CDR1 and CDR2 are MNHNS and SASEGT. The V and J ends lost 2 bases and 0 bases, in that order; junction bases with no gene match: 6. CDR3 amino acids: CASSERDRLRSGNTIYF. The CDR3 region has the DNA TGTGCCAGCAGTGAACGGGACAGGTTACGCTCTGGAAACACCATATATTTT.

This chain joins TRBV19 and TRBJ1-2; D ambiguous. Germline CDR1 reads LNHDA; CDR2 reads SQIVND (reference sequence). This CDR3 spans 13 amino acids. V lost 3 bases and J 4 bases, leaving 9 bases between the germline ends. CDR3 amino acids: CASSIQGPYGYTF. For the CDR3, the DNA is TGTGCCAGTAGTATTCAAGGACCCTATGGCTACACCTTC.

This sequence joins TRBV9 and TRBJ2-2, with 8 positions matching TRBD2. Trimming cost V 2 bases and J 0 bases; bases outside gene matches: 6. The CDR3 extends over 17 amino acids. Germline assignment: CDR1 SGDLS and CDR2 YYNGEE. As DNA, the CDR3 is TGTGCCAGCAGCGTGAGCCCGGGACTAGCGAACACCGGGGAGCTGTTTTTT. This sequence encodes CASSVSPGLANTGELFF.

This chain uses TRBV19 with TRBJ2-1; D not certain. CDR1 and CDR2 from the germline V gene are LNHDA and SQIVND (reference sequence). V dropped 3 bases and J dropped 4 bases, with 7 bases sitting between them. There are 13 residues in the CDR3. The CDR3 protein is CASSMYLYNEQFF. CDR3 bases: TGTGCCAGTAGTATGTATCTGTACAATGAGCAGTTCTTC.

The chain carries TRBV9 and TRBJ1-2; possible D gene TRBD1, 6 bases. This CDR3 is 13 amino acids long. V dropped 4 bases and J dropped 5 bases, with 12 bases sitting between them. Germline loops: CDR1 SGDLS, CDR2 YYNGEE. In DNA, the CDR3 is TGTGCCAGCAGCCCACAGGGACCTTATGGCTACACCTTC. Protein sequence: CASSPQGPYGYTF. The whole variable domain, filled in from reference TRBV9 and TRBJ1-2, reads DSGVTQTPKHLITATGQRVTLRCSPRSGDLSVYWYQQSLDQGLQFLIQYYNGEERAKGNILERFSAQQFPDLHSELNLSSLELGDSALYFCASSPQGPYGYTFGSGTRLTVV.